These 8 T cell receptor beta chains were all obtained from the same sample, sequenced in a study of blood T cell repertoires in COVID-19. Using immunoSEQ multiplex PCR, the repertoire was profiled, and TCRdb retains in-frame clones only, with some absent. This table has approximately 330,000 clones, roughly 86% appearing once. The material sequenced was peripheral blood. The receptors originated from a man younger than 40 with COVID-19, enrolled during active disease.

About this clone: This sample includes further DNA sequences coding for the same CDR3. This CDR3 reads CSARSGHEQYF. CDR3 nucleotide sequence: TGCAGTGCTAGATCAGGGCACGAGCAGTACTTC. This rearrangement joins TRBV20-1 to TRBJ2-7, with D possibly TRBD1 on 5 matching bases. Trimming removed 2 bases from V and 5 bases from J, with 7 bases in between. The germline CDR1 and CDR2 sequences are DFQATT and SNEGSKA (reference sequence). The CDR3 length is 11 residues.

The rearrangement joins TRBV4-1 to TRBJ2-7; TRBD1 aligns across 9 bases. This CDR3 is 18 amino acids long. In germline, CDR1 is MGHRA, CDR2 YSYEKL. Trimming removed 0 bases from V and 4 bases from J; junction bases left unmatched: 13. This CDR3 is CASSQDARFGTGRYEQYF. In nucleotides, the CDR3 is TGCGCCAGCAGCCAAGATGCCCGGTTTGGGACAGGGCGTTACGAGCAGTACTTC.

Only one count was recorded for this clone. The chain is built from TRBV12-5 and TRBJ1-1, with 8 positions matching TRBD1. V shed 0 bases, J shed 0 bases, and the junction held 9 bases outside the gene matches. CDR1 and CDR2 (germline): LGHNT, FRNRAP. CDR3 length: 18 amino acids. The CDR3 sequence is CASGLVLRGLNLNTEAFF. As DNA, the CDR3 is TGTGCTAGTGGTTTGGTACTCAGGGGGCTCAATTTGAACACTGAAGCTTTCTTT.

The chain recombines TRBV19 with TRBJ2-3; 9 bases map to TRBD2. The CDR3 loop spans 14 amino acids. CDR1 is LNHDA and CDR2 is SQIVND in the germline V gene (reference sequence). V trimming: 6 bases; J trimming: 3 bases; junction bases outside the gene matches: 4. The CDR3 region is CASSETSGTDTQYF. The CDR3 bases are TGTGCCAGTAGCGAGACTAGCGGTACAGATACGCAGTATTTT.

The chain combines TRBV18 with TRBJ1-5; unclear D gene. The CDR3 length is 16 residues. Trimming stripped 2 bases from V and 0 bases from J, with 11 bases between. The germline V gene has CDR1 KGHSH and CDR2 LQKENI. Here the CDR3 DNA reads TGTGCCAGCTCACCATGGGGAGGGAATAGCAATCAGCCCCAGCATTTT. Protein: CASSPWGGNSNQPQHF.

The chain carries TRBV19 and TRBJ2-5; D may be TRBD2 (6 bases). CDR1 is LNHDA and CDR2 is SQIVND in the germline V gene (reference sequence). V was clipped by 4 bases and J by 2 bases, with 14 bases between them. The CDR3 is 15 residues long. The CDR3 loop is CASSTLRDLQETQYF. The CDR3 region has the DNA TGTGCCAGTAGTACTCTACGGGACTTACAAGAGACCCAGTACTTC. The complete variable domain, with remaining parts taken from reference TRBV19 and TRBJ2-5, reads DGGITQSPKYLFRKEGQNVTLSCEQNLNHDAMYWYRQDPGQGLRLIYYSQIVNDFQKGDIAEGYSVSREKKESFPLTVTSAQKNPTAFYLCASSTLRDLQETQYFGPGTRLLVL.

V is TRBV3-1 (or the pseudogene TRBV3-2) and J is TRBJ2-1, with 16 bases lining up with TRBD2. Germline assignment: CDR1 LGHDT and CDR2 YNNKEL (reference sequence). This CDR3 is built from 18 residues. The J segment lost 4 bases and the V segment lost 4 bases, leaving 7 bases of the junction unmatched. The CDR3, as DNA: TGTGCCAGCAGCCCGGGACTAGCGGGGGGGCTTATTTACAATGAGCAGTTCTTC. It yields the protein CASSPGLAGGLIYNEQFF.

This clone was recorded only once. The CDR3 sequence: CSVEDGTGSYGYTF. Written as DNA, the CDR3 is TGCAGCGTTGAAGACGGGACAGGGAGCTATGGCTACACCTTC. V is TRBV29-1 and J is TRBJ1-2; TRBD1 aligns across 9 bases. After removal of 0 bases from V and 4 bases from J, the junction contained 3 bases not matched to a gene. The CDR3 extends over 14 amino acids. Germline V gives CDR1 SQVTM, CDR2 ANQGSEA.